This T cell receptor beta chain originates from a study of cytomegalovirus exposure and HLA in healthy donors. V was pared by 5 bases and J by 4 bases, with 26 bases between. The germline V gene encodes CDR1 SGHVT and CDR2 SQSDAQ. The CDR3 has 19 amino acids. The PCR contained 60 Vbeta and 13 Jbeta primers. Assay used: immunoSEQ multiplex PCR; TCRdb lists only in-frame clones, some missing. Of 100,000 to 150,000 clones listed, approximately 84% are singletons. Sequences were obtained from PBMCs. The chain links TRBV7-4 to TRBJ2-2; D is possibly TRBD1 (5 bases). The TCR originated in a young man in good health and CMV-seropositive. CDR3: CASSPSHPDSFKGTGELFF. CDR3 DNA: TGTGCCAGCAGCCCCTCCCACCCCGACAGCTTTAAAGGCACCGGGGAGCTGTTTTTT.